These 17 T cell receptor beta chains share one sample of origin, sequenced in a study of blood T cells in healthy people across ages. Combining a sample-barcoded 5' primer with a J-beta primer mix, a second PCR ran for roughly 6 to 12 cycles. TCRdb called the 5' RACE reads again in MiXCR, with one record for every CDR3 protein. In the table there are 780,000 or so distinct CDR3 sequences, approximately 60% of which are singletons. Source material: blood. All receptors derive from a man aged 35 to 55 in good health.

The chain links TRBV24-1 to TRBJ2-3, with 8 bases that match TRBD1. Unmatched junction bases numbered 7, after V lost 3 bases and J lost 3 bases. CDR3 length: 16 residues. Germline lookup yields CDR1 KGHDR and CDR2 SFDVKD. The CDR3 here is CATSDPRQGRTDTQYF. The CDR3 DNA reads TGTGCCACCAGTGATCCCCGACAGGGGAGGACAGATACGCAGTATTTT.

The chain uses TRBV9 and TRBJ2-4, with 11 bases matching TRBD1. The trim removed 3 bases at V and 13 bases at J, leaving 12 bases unmatched. From germline, CDR1 is SGDLS and CDR2 YYNGEE. The CDR3 spans 15 residues. CDR3 loop: CASSAAGTGGQEQYF. The CDR3 nucleotides are TGTGCCAGCAGCGCCGCCGGGACAGGGGGACAAGAGCAGTACTTC.

V usage is TRBV20-1 and J usage is TRBJ2-7, with TRBD1 identical over 12 bases. Looked up from germline, CDR1 is DFQATT and CDR2 is SNEGSKA (reference sequence). There are 14 residues in the CDR3. J lost 3 bases, V lost 6 bases, and 6 bases had no gene match. CDR3 protein: CSARDRGRYYEQYF. The CDR3 DNA sequence: TGCAGTGCCAGGGACAGGGGGCGATACTACGAGCAGTACTTC.

This clonotype was picked up many times. The V call is TRBV29-1, the J call TRBJ1-5; D not certain. The CDR3 length is 11 residues. Trimming took off 4 bases at V and 5 bases at J, with 6 bases between the two ends. Per germline, CDR1 SQVTM and CDR2 ANQGSEA. CDR3 DNA: TGCAGCGTTGGTGGGGATCAGCCCCAGCATTTT. This sequence encodes CSVGGDQPQHF.

This chain connects TRBV6-6 to TRBJ1-6; no firm D call. V shed 0 bases and J shed 11 bases, with 2 bases lying between them. The CDR3 has 11 residues. Germline V gene lookup returns CDR1 MNHNY and CDR2 SVGAGI (reference sequence). CDR3 sequence (DNA): TGTGCCAGCAGTTACTCCCCACCCCTCCACTTT. Translated, it gives CASSYSPPLHF.

V is TRBV6-1 and J is TRBJ2-7; D is perhaps TRBD2 (7 bases). This CDR3 spans 16 amino acids. The germline CDR1 and CDR2 sequences are MNHNS and SASEGT. Trimming removed 0 bases from V and 3 bases from J, with 15 bases in between. The CDR3 here is CASSEALRGAGYEQYF. The CDR3, as DNA: TGTGCCAGCAGTGAAGCGCTTCGGGGGGCGGGCTACGAGCAGTACTTC.

This chain uses TRBV7-9 with TRBJ2-5; a possible D gene is TRBD2 (6 bases). The V gene's germline CDR1 is SEHNR and CDR2 FQNEAQ (reference sequence). This CDR3 has 17 residues. Between the trimmed V and J ends, which lost 3 bases and 2 bases, there was a span of 19 bases. The CDR3 loop reads CASSFQYRSSGQETQYF. The DNA of the CDR3 is TGTGCCAGCAGCTTCCAATACCGGAGTAGCGGACAAGAGACCCAGTACTTC.

This clonotype came up a few times. This chain links TRBV27 with TRBJ2-5, with TRBD2 identical over 11 bases. Germline CDR1 MNHEY, CDR2 SMNVEV (reference sequence). The trim removed 4 bases at V and 4 bases at J, leaving 5 bases unmatched. The CDR3 is made up of 15 amino acids. For the CDR3, the DNA is TGTGCCAGCAGTTCCCGTAGCGGGGGGGCAGAGACCCAGTACTTC. This gives the protein CASSSRSGGAETQYF.

This rearrangement joins TRBV28 to TRBJ1-2; D possibly corresponds to TRBD1 (5 bases). The CDR3 is 15 amino acids. Trimming left V 6 bases short and J 5 bases short, with 19 bases between. CDR1 and CDR2 (germline): MDHEN, SYDVKM. The CDR3 DNA reads TGTGCCAGCAGGCATTCGGGACGAAGGGAGTATGGCTACACCTTC. Amino acids: CASRHSGRREYGYTF.

The V call is TRBV20-1, the J call TRBJ2-5; 8 positions agree with TRBD1. The end of the DNA is better explained by TRBJ2-7, so the J call may be wrong. Germline CDR1 and CDR2: DFQATT and SNEGSKA (reference sequence). The CDR3 runs to 14 residues. The DNA for the CDR3 is TGCAGTGCTAGGGGCAGGGGGCGACTCTACGAGCAGTACTTC. It codes for CSARGRGRLYEQYF.

This clonotype was observed a handful of times. This chain's CDR3 is CASSPAGGTYEQYF. The CDR3 DNA reads TGTGCCAGCAGTCCCGCGGGGGGGACCTACGAGCAGTACTTC. This sequence joins TRBV6-5 and TRBJ2-7; the match to TRBD2 covers 9 bases. CDR1 is MNHEY and CDR2 is SVGAGI in the germline V gene. V shed 5 bases, J shed 2 bases, and the junction held 4 bases outside the gene matches. The CDR3 consists of 14 residues.

This clonotype came up many times. The CDR3 spells CASSEAGPQETQYF. CDR3 DNA sequence: TGTGCCAGCAGTGAGGCTGGCCCCCAAGAGACCCAGTACTTC. This chain links TRBV6-2 or TRBV6-3 with TRBJ2-5; no firm D call. Germline V gene data show CDR1 as MNHEY and CDR2 as SVGEGT. Trimming removed 5 bases from V and 1 base from J, with 11 bases in between. There are 14 residues in the CDR3.

The chain recombines TRBV2 with TRBJ2-5; TRBD2 matches at 11 bases. The CDR3 is 20 residues long. Germline CDR1 and CDR2: SNHLY and FYNNEI. With V trimmed by 8 bases and J by 11 bases, 31 bases remained unmatched. The CDR3: CASRDLMGLAAAGVVNEQYF. The CDR3 DNA reads as TGTGCCAGCCGGGATCTTATGGGACTAGCGGCAGCGGGAGTTGTCAATGAGCAGTACTTC.

V gene TRBV29-1 combines with J gene TRBJ1-2, with a tentative D call TRBD1 (5 bases). V lost 8 bases, J lost 1 base, and 14 bases lay in between. CDR1 is SQVTM, CDR2 ANQGSEA, per germline. The CDR3 loop spans 13 amino acids. CDR3 sequence reads: CSSDTGNNYGYTF. CDR3 nucleotide sequence: TGCAGCTCGGACACGGGGAATAACTATGGCTACACCTTC.

There are a few counts of this clonotype. The chain has TRBV11-1 and TRBJ1-1, with D possibly TRBD1 on 5 matching bases. Germline assignment: CDR1 SGHAT and CDR2 FQDESV (reference sequence). This CDR3 contains 15 residues. V lost 6 bases and J 0 bases, leaving 14 bases between the germline ends. The CDR3 loop reads CASSTGTAVNTEAFF. CDR3 nucleotide sequence: TGTGCCAGCAGTACTGGGACGGCGGTGAACACTGAAGCTTTCTTT. The full variable domain, its missing parts supplied by reference TRBV11-1 and TRBJ1-1, is EAEVAQSPRYKITEKSQAVAFWCDPISGHATLYWYRQILGQGPELLVQFQDESVVDDSQLPKDRFSAERLKGVDSTLKIQPAELGDSAMYLCASSTGTAVNTEAFFGQGTRLTVV.

This clonotype was seen a few times. This chain connects TRBV18 to TRBJ2-5; possibly TRBD1 or TRBD2 for D (6 bases each). There are 17 residues in the CDR3. Germline CDR1 KGHSH, CDR2 LQKENI. Between the trimmed V and J ends, which lost 5 bases and 11 bases, there was a span of 30 bases. The CDR3 spells CASSSKDSPVWGGEQYF. The CDR3, as DNA: TGTGCCAGCTCATCCAAGGACAGCCCGGTATGGGGAGGTGAGCAGTACTTC.

This clonotype was counted once. The chain carries TRBV11-2 and TRBJ2-1; TRBD2 aligns across 10 bases. The J call may not be correct, given that the DNA end is closer to TRBJ2-7. The germline V gene has CDR1 SGHAT and CDR2 FQNNGV. The CDR3 covers 16 residues. The CDR3 loop is CASSPPQREGDNEQYF. CDR3 in DNA: TGTGCCAGCAGCCCCCCACAGCGGGAGGGCGACAATGAGCAGTACTTC.